A selection of T cell receptor beta chains follows, all from one sample in a study of CD8 T cells in Susac syndrome. From the immunoSEQ multiplex PCR reads, TCRdb called clonotypes with MiXCR, one entry per CDR3 protein. The sample has 150,000 or so distinct CDR3 sequences; just under 95% are singletons. Sequenced input: CD4+ T cells from PBMCs. The receptors derive from a human donor in good health. The CDR3 runs from the conserved cysteine through the conserved F or W. D genes are given only for firm matches. Clone size is given for some rows only: seen once, a few or many times, or a class if the clone is expanded.

abundance: once
j_gene: TRBJ1-6
d_gene: -
v_gene: TRBV9
CDR3aa: CASGEDYNSPLHF
CDR3nt: TGTGCCAGCGGGGAGGACTATAATTCACCCCTCCACTTT

abundance: -
j_gene: TRBJ2-5
d_gene: -
v_gene: TRBV6-6
CDR3aa: CASIGYPQETQYF
CDR3nt: TGTGCCAGCATTGGGTACCCTCAAGAGACCCAGTACTTC

abundance: -
j_gene: TRBJ1-4
d_gene: -
v_gene: TRBV5-1
CDR3aa: CASVTSPGREKLFF
CDR3nt: TGCGCCAGCGTGACTTCACCCGGGCGTGAAAAACTGTTTTTT

abundance: -
j_gene: TRBJ2-3
d_gene: -
v_gene: TRBV13
CDR3aa: CASSFPGAQGTDTQYF
CDR3nt: TGTGCCAGCAGCTTCCCCGGGGCCCAGGGGACAGATACGCAGTATTTT

abundance: once
j_gene: TRBJ2-5
d_gene: -
v_gene: TRBV30
CDR3aa: CAWTGPSTQYF
CDR3nt: TGTGCCTGGACGGGCCCGTCGACCCAGTACTTC

abundance: few
j_gene: TRBJ1-1
d_gene: -
v_gene: TRBV5-5
CDR3aa: CASSLPPNTEAFF
CDR3nt: TGTGCCAGCAGCTTGCCACCGAACACTGAAGCTTTCTTT

abundance: -
j_gene: TRBJ2-4
d_gene: TRBD2
v_gene: TRBV3-1
CDR3aa: CASSHPTSGAKNIQYF
CDR3nt: TGTGCCAGCAGCCACCCGACTAGCGGGGCCAAAAACATTCAGTACTTC

abundance: -
j_gene: TRBJ2-5
d_gene: -
v_gene: TRBV7-2
CDR3aa: CASGGQGETQYF
CDR3nt: TGTGCCAGCGGGGGGCAGGGGGAGACCCAGTACTTC

abundance: once
j_gene: TRBJ1-4
d_gene: TRBD1
v_gene: TRBV7-2
CDR3aa: CASSRRTGENEKLFF
CDR3nt: TGTGCCAGCAGCCGTCGGACAGGGGAAAATGAAAAACTGTTTTTT

abundance: few
j_gene: TRBJ2-5
d_gene: -
v_gene: TRBV18
CDR3aa: CASSPGRQETQYF
CDR3nt: TGTGCCAGCTCACCAGGGAGACAAGAGACCCAGTACTTC

abundance: once
j_gene: TRBJ1-4
d_gene: -
v_gene: TRBV3-1
CDR3aa: CASSQGRSLFSNEKLFF
CDR3nt: TGTGCCAGCAGCCAAGGACGCTCCCTGTTCTCTAATGAAAAACTGTTTTTT

abundance: -
j_gene: TRBJ1-5
d_gene: TRBD1
v_gene: TRBV6-5
CDR3aa: CASRSTGDQPQHF
CDR3nt: TGTGCCAGCAGATCCACAGGGGATCAGCCCCAGCATTTT

abundance: -
j_gene: TRBJ1-1
d_gene: -
v_gene: TRBV19
CDR3aa: CASTLRVNTEAFF
CDR3nt: TGTGCCAGTACCCTACGGGTGAACACTGAAGCTTTCTTT

abundance: -
j_gene: TRBJ1-2
d_gene: -
v_gene: TRBV29-1
CDR3aa: CSVLRMAGNYGYTF
CDR3nt: TGCAGCGTCCTTCGGATGGCTGGAAACTATGGCTACACCTTC

abundance: -
j_gene: TRBJ2-6
d_gene: -
v_gene: TRBV18
CDR3aa: CASSDRETGANVLTF
CDR3nt: TGTGCCAGCTCAGACCGGGAGACGGGGGCCAACGTCCTGACTTTC

abundance: once
j_gene: TRBJ2-1
d_gene: -
v_gene: TRBV7-2
CDR3aa: CASSLEQGPYNEQFF
CDR3nt: TGTGCCAGCAGCTTAGAACAGGGCCCGTACAATGAGCAGTTCTTC

abundance: once
j_gene: TRBJ2-3
d_gene: TRBD1
v_gene: TRBV4-2
CDR3aa: CASSHLGTGDQDTQYF
CDR3nt: TGTGCCAGCAGCCACCTTGGGACAGGGGATCAGGATACGCAGTATTTT

abundance: -
j_gene: TRBJ2-2
d_gene: TRBD2
v_gene: TRBV12-3/TRBV12-4
CDR3aa: CASRGLAGGPGELFF
CDR3nt: TGTGCCAGCAGGGGACTAGCGGGGGGGCCCGGGGAGCTGTTTTTT

abundance: -
j_gene: TRBJ2-3
d_gene: -
v_gene: TRBV12-3/TRBV12-4
CDR3aa: CAVGRGTDTQYF
CDR3nt: TGTGCCGTAGGGCGGGGCACAGATACGCAGTATTTT

abundance: few
j_gene: TRBJ2-7
d_gene: -
v_gene: TRBV3-1
CDR3aa: CASSQVMEAEQYF
CDR3nt: TGTGCCAGCAGCCAAGTTATGGAGGCAGAGCAGTACTTC

abundance: -
j_gene: TRBJ2-1
d_gene: -
v_gene: TRBV3-1
CDR3aa: CASSQEIQGSSEQFF
CDR3nt: TGTGCCAGCAGCCAAGAGATACAGGGCTCCAGTGAGCAGTTCTTC

abundance: -
j_gene: TRBJ2-5
d_gene: TRBD2
v_gene: TRBV7-7
CDR3aa: CASARGGNQETQYF
CDR3nt: TGTGCCAGCGCCCGGGGAGGGAACCAAGAGACCCAGTACTTC

abundance: once
j_gene: TRBJ1-2
d_gene: TRBD1
v_gene: TRBV3-1
CDR3aa: CASSQWTGDGYTF
CDR3nt: TGTGCCAGCAGCCAATGGACAGGGGATGGCTACACCTTC

abundance: -
j_gene: TRBJ1-3
d_gene: -
v_gene: TRBV9
CDR3aa: CASSVGESGNTIYF
CDR3nt: TGTGCCAGCAGCGTCGGGGAGTCTGGAAACACCATATATTTT

abundance: -
j_gene: TRBJ1-1
d_gene: -
v_gene: TRBV9
CDR3aa: CASSAGGEGTEAFF
CDR3nt: TGTGCCAGCAGCGCCGGGGGAGAGGGCACTGAAGCTTTCTTT

abundance: -
j_gene: TRBJ1-2
d_gene: TRBD1
v_gene: TRBV6-5
CDR3aa: CASSYPTGVGYTF
CDR3nt: TGTGCCAGCAGTTACCCGACAGGGGTTGGCTACACCTTC

abundance: -
j_gene: TRBJ2-2
d_gene: -
v_gene: TRBV18
CDR3aa: CASSPQGGGLVTGELFF
CDR3nt: TGTGCCAGCTCACCACAAGGAGGGGGCCTCGTCACCGGGGAGCTGTTTTTT

abundance: -
j_gene: TRBJ2-1
d_gene: TRBD2
v_gene: TRBV6-4
CDR3aa: CARIKIRTSGGKEQFF
CDR3nt: TGTGCCAGGATAAAAATACGGACTAGCGGGGGAAAAGAGCAGTTCTTC

abundance: -
j_gene: TRBJ2-7
d_gene: -
v_gene: TRBV19
CDR3aa: CASSIDRDPLYEQYF
CDR3nt: TGTGCCAGTAGTATTGACCGGGACCCCCTCTACGAGCAGTACTTC

abundance: -
j_gene: TRBJ1-3
d_gene: TRBD1
v_gene: TRBV5-1
CDR3aa: CASSSDRGGNTIYF
CDR3nt: TGCGCCAGCAGCAGCGACAGGGGGGGAAACACCATATATTTT

abundance: -
j_gene: TRBJ2-5
d_gene: TRBD1
v_gene: TRBV29-1
CDR3aa: CSVLKGQDTETQYF
CDR3nt: TGCAGCGTACTAAAGGGACAGGACACTGAGACCCAGTACTTC

abundance: -
j_gene: TRBJ2-7
d_gene: -
v_gene: TRBV5-1
CDR3aa: CASSLNMDEQYF
CDR3nt: TGCGCCAGCAGCCTAAACATGGACGAGCAGTACTTC

abundance: -
j_gene: TRBJ1-3
d_gene: -
v_gene: TRBV18
CDR3aa: CASSHRVEDSGNTIYF
CDR3nt: TGTGCCAGCTCCCACAGGGTGGAGGACTCTGGAAACACCATATATTTT

abundance: -
j_gene: TRBJ2-1
d_gene: -
v_gene: TRBV7-2
CDR3aa: CASSLIYEQFF
CDR3nt: TGTGCCAGCAGCTTAATCTATGAGCAGTTCTTC

abundance: -
j_gene: TRBJ1-2
d_gene: -
v_gene: TRBV5-5
CDR3aa: CASSVSVGMPYGYTF
CDR3nt: TGTGCCAGCAGCGTTTCAGTAGGGATGCCCTATGGCTACACCTTC

abundance: -
j_gene: TRBJ1-5
d_gene: TRBD1
v_gene: TRBV18
CDR3aa: CASSMPGTGSNQPQHF
CDR3nt: TGTGCCAGCTCAATGCCCGGGACAGGGTCCAATCAGCCCCAGCATTTT

abundance: -
j_gene: TRBJ2-7
d_gene: TRBD1
v_gene: TRBV18
CDR3aa: CASSPPGQFYEQYF
CDR3nt: TGTGCCAGCTCACCGCCGGGACAGTTCTACGAGCAGTACTTC

abundance: -
j_gene: TRBJ2-1
d_gene: TRBD2
v_gene: TRBV7-7
CDR3aa: CASSLERGGSNEQFF
CDR3nt: TGTGCCAGCAGCTTAGAGCGGGGAGGGAGCAATGAGCAGTTCTTC

abundance: -
j_gene: TRBJ2-7
d_gene: -
v_gene: TRBV5-1
CDR3aa: CASAMGSSLAEQYF
CDR3nt: TGCGCCAGCGCTATGGGCAGTTCCTTGGCCGAGCAGTACTTC

abundance: once
j_gene: TRBJ1-1
d_gene: -
v_gene: TRBV20-1
CDR3aa: CSARVRDSAFF
CDR3nt: TGCAGTGCTAGAGTGAGGGACTCAGCTTTCTTT

abundance: once
j_gene: TRBJ2-1
d_gene: -
v_gene: TRBV3-1
CDR3aa: CASSLQDNEQFF
CDR3nt: TGTGCCAGCAGCCTTCAGGACAATGAGCAGTTCTTC

abundance: few
j_gene: TRBJ1-1
d_gene: -
v_gene: TRBV7-9
CDR3aa: CASSLENRVAFF
CDR3nt: TGTGCCAGCAGCTTAGAGAACAGGGTGGCTTTCTTT

abundance: -
j_gene: TRBJ2-2
d_gene: -
v_gene: TRBV5-4
CDR3aa: CASSPPWQGRTGELFF
CDR3nt: TGTGCCAGCAGCCCCCCATGGCAGGGGAGAACCGGGGAGCTGTTTTTT

abundance: -
j_gene: TRBJ2-7
d_gene: -
v_gene: TRBV23-1
CDR3aa: CASSQSGYF
CDR3nt: TGCGCCAGCAGTCAATCGGGGTACTTC

abundance: -
j_gene: TRBJ2-1
d_gene: TRBD1
v_gene: TRBV14
CDR3aa: CASSPSRDRFGNEQFF
CDR3nt: TGTGCCAGCAGCCCGTCCCGGGACAGGTTCGGCAATGAGCAGTTCTTC